This T cell receptor beta chain is from a study of OX40 agonist ivuxolimab in advanced cancers. Points from the study as a whole: CD4+ and CD8+ T cells in blood underwent clonal expansion by week 6 at 0.1 to 3.0 mg/kg. Patients who responded partially at 0.1-3.0 mg/kg showed clonal expansion ranking among the lowest.

TCRdb's table, derived via immunoSEQ multiplex PCR, lists solely in-frame clones and lacks some. The sample has about 140,000 clones; roughly 91% are singletons. With 3 bases removed from V and 0 bases from J, the gap between germline ends came to 15 bases. There are 16 residues in the CDR3. CDR1 SGHNT and CDR2 YYREEE come from the germline V gene (reference sequence). Sampling of blood occurred at baseline, cycle 4 day 1, and cycle 7 day 1. On this clone itself: Its antigen is not known.

The origin of this receptor is an adult with an advanced solid tumor such as melanoma, head and neck, liver or kidney cancer. The chain combines TRBV5-4 with TRBJ1-1; no definite D call. Source: CD4+ or CD8+ T cells sorted from blood, taken in a trial of the OX40 agonist ivuxolimab. The CDR3, as DNA: TGTGCCAGCAGCTCCCTTCGACGGACTATGAACACTGAAGCTTTCTTT. It translates to CASSSLRRTMNTEAFF.